This TCR beta chain was sequenced for a study of shared clonotypes between healthy human individuals. Study information: Plates per donor: three CD4 naive, three CD4 memory, two CD8 naive, one CD8 memory.

Details on this clone: The antigen is undetermined.

V was cut by 2 bases and J by 4 bases, with 14 bases left in between. The length of the CDR3 is 14 residues. The germline V gene encodes CDR1 SQVTM and CDR2 ANQGSEA. This table comes from immunoSEQ multiplex PCR, and its TCRdb copy is limited to in-frame clones, with some not included. The repertoire includes some 1,600,000 clones, 95% to 99% of them detected once, and about 0.4% sits in the top ten. Overall study findings and caveats: Sequencing depth was predicted to influence how clonotypes are shared among donors. Sharing across a few donors was seen in 4% to 6.5% of naive CD4 clonotypes.

The donors, healthy adults who were HIV-negative, had experienced no recent acute infections or vaccinations. The sequenced sample consisted of naive CD4+ T cells sorted from blood. Regarding subset: CD45RA+ positively selected. The chain uses TRBV29-1 and TRBJ1-2, with a possible D match to TRBD1 (5 bases). The TCR was taken from a man younger than 45 in good health. The CDR3 sequence: CSVETDGGSYGYTF. CDR3 coding DNA: TGCAGCGTTGAAACCGACGGGGGAAGCTATGGCTACACCTTC.